The entry below gives a single T cell receptor beta chain sequence along with its context. According to the study, TCR beta libraries were built with iRepertoire HTBI primers and CDR3-region Arm-PCR. TCRdb reanalysed the multiplex PCR reads using MiXCR and keeps one entry per CDR3 protein. The table has 250,000 to 300,000 distinct CDR3 sequences, 20% to 25% seen once. The CDR3 runs to 15 residues. CDR1 is SGHRS, CDR2 YFSETQ, per germline. The V and J ends lost 4 bases and 9 bases respectively, with 19 bases between them. The record originates from a study of regulatory T cells in long-lasting Graves disease. Time point meaning: persistent/refractory GD, antithyroid drugs over 5 years with positive TRAb. Isolated PBMC RNA provided the starting material for the TCR library.

The chain carries TRBV5-1 and TRBJ2-2; D may match TRBD1 or TRBD2 (5 bases each). The sequenced sample was peripheral blood mononuclear cells (PBMCs), obtained when the disease was refractory, from a patient treated with antithyroid drugs. This receptor was taken from a female donor with Graves disease. CDR3 bases: TGCGCCAGCAGCCTCGACTCGGGGCAGCCCCGGGAGCTGTTTTTT. It translates to CASSLDSGQPRELFF. Full variable domain (missing parts from reference TRBV5-1 and TRBJ2-2): KAGVTQTPRYLIKTRGQQVTLSCSPISGHRSVSWYQQTPGQGLQFLFEYFSETQRNKGNFPGRFSGRQFSNSRSEMNVSTLELGDSALYLCASSLDSGQPRELFFGEGSRLTVL.